A selection of T cell receptor beta chains follows, all from one sample in a study of blood T cell repertoires in COVID-19. Produced via immunoSEQ multiplex PCR; TCRdb's table is partial and in-frame only. The sample records some 80,000 clones, 86% being singletons. Sequenced: peripheral blood. The receptors shown here come from a human donor in a cohort sampled during active COVID-19. CDR3s include the opening cysteine and the closing phenylalanine or tryptophan.

TRBV28	TRBJ2-1	CASFHPTSGGRNEQFF
TRBV4-1	TRBJ2-1	CASSRQLNSYNEQFF
TRBV9	TRBJ2-7	CASSVEQGGEQYF
TRBV21-1	TRBJ2-1	CASSKVRETGGTYNEQFF
TRBV30	TRBJ1-1	CAWSVTGDTEAFF
TRBV19	TRBJ2-3	CASTPSPAGASTDTQYF
TRBV28	TRBJ2-7	CASSSGTGTPYEQYF
TRBV5-5	TRBJ2-1	CASSPGGSSNEQFF
TRBV7-3	TRBJ2-3	CASSQPGTYTDTQYF
TRBV29-1	TRBJ1-2	CSVGAEDNHGYTF
TRBV28	TRBJ2-1	CASSLLGSRVPNEQFF
TRBV2	TRBJ1-5	CASSQDSIQPQHF
TRBV25-1	TRBJ2-7	CASTETGHLYEQYF
TRBV5-1	TRBJ2-2	CASSWGQGKSGELFF
TRBV25-1	TRBJ2-1	CASSRLHNEQFF
TRBV3-1/TRBV3-2	TRBJ2-2	CASSQGQVGELFF
TRBV12-5	TRBJ1-5	CARGTASNQPQHF
TRBV12-5	TRBJ1-3	CASTRGAGNTIYF
TRBV27	TRBJ2-5	CASTLRRAGNPAETQYF
TRBV15	TRBJ2-6	CATSRAGSGANVLTF
TRBV21-1	TRBJ2-7	CASSPPGAVEQYF
TRBV11-2	TRBJ2-7	CASTETSGRGYEQYF
TRBV7-9	TRBJ1-2	CASSLEYQGQDGYTF
TRBV9	TRBJ2-3	CASSVEASGSYSDTQYF
TRBV11-2	TRBJ2-7	CASSSGQGRSREQYF
TRBV9	TRBJ1-6	CASSAVVNSPLHF
TRBV11-2	TRBJ1-5	CASSLSRGQPQHF
TRBV12-3/TRBV12-4	TRBJ1-2	CASSLYRYGYTF
TRBV5-4	TRBJ2-7	CASSAPSSYEQYF
TRBV24-1	TRBJ2-5	CATADRGETQYF
TRBV30	TRBJ2-1	CAWSDILYNEQFF
TRBV12-5	TRBJ1-5	CASCRDNQPQHF
TRBV4-3	TRBJ1-4	CASSRGTGGEKLFF
TRBV6-5	TRBJ2-6	CASSPGDSGANVLTF
TRBV28	TRBJ1-6	CASSPVGVHESSYNSPLHF
TRBV20-1	TRBJ2-3	CSASPTSGRETDTQYF
TRBV19	TRBJ1-1	CASSFASGEAFF
TRBV3-1/TRBV3-2	TRBJ2-3	CASSPRVAVDTDTQYF
TRBV19	TRBJ2-7	CASSFSGTGSYEQYF
TRBV19	TRBJ2-7	CASMGLGTYEQYF
TRBV18	TRBJ2-3	CASSPPGQGSDTQYF
TRBV4-2	TRBJ2-7	CASSQGTTYEQYF
TRBV7-6	TRBJ2-1	CASSPGLAGGRGYNEQFF
TRBV15	TRBJ2-3	CATSRDLWGGTDTQYF
TRBV19	TRBJ2-3	CASRADRGTDTQYF
TRBV6-1	TRBJ2-3	CASSEGITGSDTQYF
TRBV5-1	TRBJ1-3	CASSFGPGGNTIYF
TRBV19	TRBJ2-7	CASTVAGEEGEQYF
TRBV10-3	TRBJ1-5	CAISETGEDQPQHF
TRBV6-1	TRBJ1-1	CASSESVNTEAFF
TRBV6-2/TRBV6-3	TRBJ2-5	CASSPHSGSQETQYF
TRBV6-7	TRBJ2-1	CASSYSYGSVHSYNEQFF
TRBV4-3	TRBJ1-6	CASSHRDRADHSPLHF
TRBV7-9	TRBJ1-2	CASSPHLGQESRVNYGYTF
TRBV2	TRBJ2-7	CASTQGAPYEQYF
TRBV7-8	TRBJ2-7	CASSLRGNIIYEQYF
TRBV7-9	TRBJ2-3	CASSPGIWGYSTDTQYF
TRBV5-1	TRBJ2-7	CASRSGLAVYDEQYF